This T cell receptor (beta chain) came from a study of T cells in localized non-small cell lung cancer. Overall study findings and caveats: Of the tissues analyzed, uninvolved adjacent lung showed maximal T cell clonality, greater than tumor.

Assay: immunoSEQ multiplex PCR; the TCRdb copy retains only in-frame clones and omits some. This sample has about 23,000 clones; 85% to 90% occur once, and the top ten carry 10% to 15%. The CDR3 length is 16 residues. CDR1 is SGDLS, CDR2 YYNGEE, per germline. V was trimmed by 0 bases and J by 0 bases, leaving 13 bases between them. As concerns this clone: Its antigen is as yet unknown.

Source: peripheral blood, taken before any cancer treatment. The chain is built from TRBV9 and TRBJ2-7; no firm D call. This TCR derives from a male donor at least 60 years old with stage I lung adenocarcinoma. CDR3 DNA sequence: TGTGCCAGCAGCGTAGAAGGCACAGCGTTCTCCTACGAGCAGTACTTC. This gives the protein CASSVEGTAFSYEQYF.